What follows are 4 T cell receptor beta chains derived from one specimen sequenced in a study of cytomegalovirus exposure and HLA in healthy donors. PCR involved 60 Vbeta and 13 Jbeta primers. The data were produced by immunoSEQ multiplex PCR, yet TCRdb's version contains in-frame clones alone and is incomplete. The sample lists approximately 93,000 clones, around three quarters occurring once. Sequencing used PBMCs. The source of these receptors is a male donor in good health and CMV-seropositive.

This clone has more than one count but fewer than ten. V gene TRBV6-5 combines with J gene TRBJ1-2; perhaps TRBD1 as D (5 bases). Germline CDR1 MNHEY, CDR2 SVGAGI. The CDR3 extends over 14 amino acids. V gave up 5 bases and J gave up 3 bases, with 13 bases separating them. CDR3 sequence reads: CASSVRVRDYGYTF. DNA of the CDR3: TGTGCCAGCAGTGTCAGGGTTCGCGACTATGGCTACACCTTC.

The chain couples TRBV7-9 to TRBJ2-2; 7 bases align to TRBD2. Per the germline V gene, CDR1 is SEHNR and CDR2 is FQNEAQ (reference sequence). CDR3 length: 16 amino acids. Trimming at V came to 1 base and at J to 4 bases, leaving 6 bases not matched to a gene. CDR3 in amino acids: CASSLVPRGITGELFF. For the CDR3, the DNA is TGTGCCAGCAGCTTAGTTCCGCGGGGGATCACCGGGGAGCTGTTTTTT. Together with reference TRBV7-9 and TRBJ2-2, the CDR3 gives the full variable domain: DTGVSQNPRHKITKRGQNVTFRCDPISEHNRLYWYRQTLGQGPEFLTYFQNEAQLEKSRLLSDRFSAERPKGSFSTLEIQRTEQGDSAMYLCASSLVPRGITGELFFGEGSRLTVL.

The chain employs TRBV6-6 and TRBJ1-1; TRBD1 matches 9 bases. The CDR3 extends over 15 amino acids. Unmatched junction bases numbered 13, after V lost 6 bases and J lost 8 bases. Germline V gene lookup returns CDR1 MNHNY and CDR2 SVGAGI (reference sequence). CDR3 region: CASSPPGTGRIEAFF. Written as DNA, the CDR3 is TGTGCCAGCAGCCCCCCCGGGACAGGGCGAATCGAAGCTTTCTTT.

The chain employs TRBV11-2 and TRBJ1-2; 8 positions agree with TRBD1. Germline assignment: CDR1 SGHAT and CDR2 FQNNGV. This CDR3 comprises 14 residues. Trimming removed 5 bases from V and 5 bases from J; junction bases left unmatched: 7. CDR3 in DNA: TGTGCCAGCAGCCCGCTGGACAGGGAGTATGGCTACACCTTC. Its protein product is CASSPLDREYGYTF. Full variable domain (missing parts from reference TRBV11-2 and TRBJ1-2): EAGVAQSPRYKIIEKRQSVAFWCNPISGHATLYWYQQILGQGPKLLIQFQNNGVVDDSQLPKDRFSAERLKGVDSTLKIQPAKLEDSAVYLCASSPLDREYGYTFGSGTRLTVV.